The clone carrying this TCR beta chain was recorded many times. Antigen specificity is unknown. The data stem from a study of CD8 T cells in ankylosing spondylitis. Study-wide findings and caveats: According to the report, clones linked to the disease were significantly enriched in matched synovial fluid samples taken from ankylosing spondylitis patients. In peripheral blood, disease-linked CD8+ clones occurred at relatively low frequencies. A TCR beta motif made of fewer than ten highly homologous variants seemed typical of ankylosing spondylitis blood.

5'-RACE, quantitative and with molecular barcodes, yielded the TCR beta libraries. TCRdb independently ran MiXCR on the 5' RACE reads; one entry per CDR3 protein. The data hold about 540,000 distinct CDR3 sequences, with roughly 12% observed a single time. Germline V gene data show CDR1 as ENHRY and CDR2 as SYGVKD. V lost 3 bases and J lost 7; bases outside the gene matches: 6. CDR3 length: 16 amino acids. This clonotype was sampled from a male donor with ankylosing spondylitis. Sample: blood, either unsorted or a sorted T cell fraction (not recorded which). The chain joins TRBV10-3 to TRBJ2-1, with TRBD2 matching 13 bases. The CDR3, as DNA: TGTGCCATCAGTGAATCGGGACTAGCGGGAAGTAATGAGCAGTTCTTC. Translated, it gives CAISESGLAGSNEQFF.